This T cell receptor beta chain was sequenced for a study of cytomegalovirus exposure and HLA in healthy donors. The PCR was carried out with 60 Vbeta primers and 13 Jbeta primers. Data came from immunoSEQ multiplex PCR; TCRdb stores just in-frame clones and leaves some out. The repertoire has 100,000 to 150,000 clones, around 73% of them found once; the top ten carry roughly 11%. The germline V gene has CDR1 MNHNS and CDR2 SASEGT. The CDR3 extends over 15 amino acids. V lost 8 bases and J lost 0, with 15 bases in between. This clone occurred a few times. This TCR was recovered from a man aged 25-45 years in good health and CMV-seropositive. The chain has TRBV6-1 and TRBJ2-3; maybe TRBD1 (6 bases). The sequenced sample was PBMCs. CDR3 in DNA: TGTGCCAGCCGGCAGGGGATATGGAGCACAGATACGCAGTATTTT. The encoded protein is CASRQGIWSTDTQYF.